The TCR beta chain under discussion was sequenced for a study of cytomegalovirus exposure and HLA in healthy donors. Study details: It was reported in a later analysis that the same platform had been used for the 110 or so validation repertoires as for the 550 to 700 first-cohort repertoires.

A word on this clone: Its antigen is not identified.

V dropped 8 bases and J dropped 11; count of bases not matched to a gene: 14. Germline V gene data show CDR1 as MNHEY and CDR2 as SVGAGI. The CDR3 spans 13 residues. The study, taken as a whole, reports: In vitro confirmation showed a few CMV-associated chains to be CMV antigen specific. For cytomegalovirus status, the classifier reportedly gave diagnoses with high specificity and sensitivity.

Generated by immunoSEQ multiplex PCR, the TCRdb table keeps only in-frame clones and is missing some. The sample comprises 90,000 to 150,000 clones, 85% of which are singletons, and around 1.9% rests with the top ten. The clonotype comes from a woman aged 25-40 years in good health and CMV-seronegative. Specimen: PBMCs. The J gene is TRBJ1-1, the V gene TRBV6-5; TRBD1 agrees at 7 bases. The CDR3 nucleotides read TGTGCCAGCCGGAGGGGATTGGAGGGGGCCGCTTTCTTT. Its translation: CASRRGLEGAAFF.